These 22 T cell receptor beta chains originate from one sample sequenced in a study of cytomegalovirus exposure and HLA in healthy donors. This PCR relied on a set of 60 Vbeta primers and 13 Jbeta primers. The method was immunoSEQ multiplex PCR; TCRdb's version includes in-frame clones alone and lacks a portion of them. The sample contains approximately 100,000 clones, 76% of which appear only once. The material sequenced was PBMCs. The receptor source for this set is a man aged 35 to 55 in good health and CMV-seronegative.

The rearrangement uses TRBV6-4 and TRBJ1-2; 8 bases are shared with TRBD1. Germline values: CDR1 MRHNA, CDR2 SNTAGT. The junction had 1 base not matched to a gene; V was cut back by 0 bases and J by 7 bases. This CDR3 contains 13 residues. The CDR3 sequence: CASSDSDRGGYTF. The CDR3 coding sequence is TGTGCCAGCAGTGACTCCGACAGGGGTGGCTACACCTTC.

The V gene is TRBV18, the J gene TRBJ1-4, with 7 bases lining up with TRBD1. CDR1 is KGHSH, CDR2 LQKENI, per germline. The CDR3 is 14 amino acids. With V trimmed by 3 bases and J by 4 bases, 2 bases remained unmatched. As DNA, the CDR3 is TGTGCCAGCTCACCGGCAGGGGGTAATGAAAAACTGTTTTTT. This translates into CASSPAGGNEKLFF.

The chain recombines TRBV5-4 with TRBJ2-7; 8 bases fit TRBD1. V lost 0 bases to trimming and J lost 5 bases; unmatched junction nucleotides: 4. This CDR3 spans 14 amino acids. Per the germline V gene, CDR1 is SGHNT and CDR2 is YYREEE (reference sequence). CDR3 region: CASSLVQGGNEQYF. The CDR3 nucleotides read TGTGCCAGCAGCTTGGTACAGGGGGGAAACGAGCAGTACTTC.

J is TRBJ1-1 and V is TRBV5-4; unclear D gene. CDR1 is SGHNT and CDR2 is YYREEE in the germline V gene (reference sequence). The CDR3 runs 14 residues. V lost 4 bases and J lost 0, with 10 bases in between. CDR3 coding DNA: TGTGCCAGCAGCCCCACTTCCATGAACACTGAAGCTTTCTTT. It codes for CASSPTSMNTEAFF.

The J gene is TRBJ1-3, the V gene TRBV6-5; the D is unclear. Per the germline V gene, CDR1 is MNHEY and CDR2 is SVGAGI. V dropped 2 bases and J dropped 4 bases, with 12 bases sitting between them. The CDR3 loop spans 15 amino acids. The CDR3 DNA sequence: TGTGCCAGCAGTTACGACATGGCTCCAGGAAACACCATATATTTT. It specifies CASSYDMAPGNTIYF.

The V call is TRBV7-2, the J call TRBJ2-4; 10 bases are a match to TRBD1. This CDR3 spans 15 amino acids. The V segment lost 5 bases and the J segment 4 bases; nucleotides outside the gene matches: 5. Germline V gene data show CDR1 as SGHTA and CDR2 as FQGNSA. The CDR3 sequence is CASSPVGQGKNIQYF. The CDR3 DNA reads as TGTGCCAGCAGCCCGGTGGGACAGGGGAAAAACATTCAGTACTTC.

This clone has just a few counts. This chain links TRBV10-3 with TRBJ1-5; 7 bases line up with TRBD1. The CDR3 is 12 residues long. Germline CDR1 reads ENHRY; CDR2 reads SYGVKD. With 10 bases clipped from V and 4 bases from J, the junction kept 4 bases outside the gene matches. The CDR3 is CATRQGNQPQHF. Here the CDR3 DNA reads TGTGCCACTCGACAGGGAAATCAGCCCCAGCATTTT.

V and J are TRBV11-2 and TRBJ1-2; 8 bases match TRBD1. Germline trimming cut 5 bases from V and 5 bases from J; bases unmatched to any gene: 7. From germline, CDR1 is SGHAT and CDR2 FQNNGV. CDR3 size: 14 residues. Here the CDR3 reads CASSPDGTGYGYTF. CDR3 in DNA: TGTGCCAGCAGCCCCGACGGGACAGGTTATGGCTACACCTTC.

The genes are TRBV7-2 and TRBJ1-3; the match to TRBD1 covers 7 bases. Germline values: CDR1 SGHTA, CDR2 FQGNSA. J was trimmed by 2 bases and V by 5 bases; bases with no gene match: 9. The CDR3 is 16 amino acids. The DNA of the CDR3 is TGTGCCAGCAGCCCCCCTCGACAGGGAACTGGAAACACCATATATTTT. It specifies CASSPPRQGTGNTIYF.

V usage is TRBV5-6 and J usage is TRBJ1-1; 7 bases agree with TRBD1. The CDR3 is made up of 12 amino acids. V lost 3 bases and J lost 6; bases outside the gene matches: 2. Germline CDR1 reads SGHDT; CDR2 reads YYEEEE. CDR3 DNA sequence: TGTGCCAGCAGCTGGGGGACAGCTGAAGCTTTCTTT. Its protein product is CASSWGTAEAFF.

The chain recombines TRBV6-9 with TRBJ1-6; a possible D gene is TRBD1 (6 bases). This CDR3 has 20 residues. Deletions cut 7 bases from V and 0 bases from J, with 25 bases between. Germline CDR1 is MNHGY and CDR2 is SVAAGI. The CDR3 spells CASKQLFGDTPSSYNSPLHF. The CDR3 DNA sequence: TGTGCCAGCAAACAACTATTCGGGGACACCCCGAGCTCCTATAATTCACCCCTCCACTTT.

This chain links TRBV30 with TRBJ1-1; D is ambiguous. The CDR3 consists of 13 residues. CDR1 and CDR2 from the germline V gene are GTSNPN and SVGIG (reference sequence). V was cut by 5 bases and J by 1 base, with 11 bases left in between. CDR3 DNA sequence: TGTGCCTGGGGAGGGCGGAGGAACACTGAAGCTTTCTTT. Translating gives CAWGGRRNTEAFF.

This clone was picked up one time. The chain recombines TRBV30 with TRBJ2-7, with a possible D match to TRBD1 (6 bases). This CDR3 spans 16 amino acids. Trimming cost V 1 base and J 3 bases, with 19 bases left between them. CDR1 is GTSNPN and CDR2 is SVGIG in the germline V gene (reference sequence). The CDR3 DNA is TGTGCCTGGAGTGCTTCTGATTTGACAGGAAACTACGAGCAGTACTTC. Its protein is CAWSASDLTGNYEQYF.

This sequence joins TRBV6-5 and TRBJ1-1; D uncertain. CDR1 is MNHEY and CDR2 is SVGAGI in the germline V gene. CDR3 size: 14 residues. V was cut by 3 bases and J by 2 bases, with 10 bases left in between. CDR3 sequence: CASSYRERNTEAFF. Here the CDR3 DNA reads TGTGCCAGCAGTTATCGCGAGAGAAACACTGAAGCTTTCTTT.

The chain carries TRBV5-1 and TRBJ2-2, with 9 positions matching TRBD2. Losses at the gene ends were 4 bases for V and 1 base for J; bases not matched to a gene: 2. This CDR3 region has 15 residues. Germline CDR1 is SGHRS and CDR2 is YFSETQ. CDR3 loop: CASSRTSENTGELFF. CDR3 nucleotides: TGCGCCAGCAGCAGGACTAGCGAGAACACCGGGGAGCTGTTTTTT.

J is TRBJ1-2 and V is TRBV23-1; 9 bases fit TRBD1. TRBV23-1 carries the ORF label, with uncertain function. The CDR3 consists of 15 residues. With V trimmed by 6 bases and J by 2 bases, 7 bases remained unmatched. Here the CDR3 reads CASSLWDRVNYGYTF. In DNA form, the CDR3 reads TGCGCCAGCAGCCTCTGGGACAGGGTCAACTATGGCTACACCTTC.

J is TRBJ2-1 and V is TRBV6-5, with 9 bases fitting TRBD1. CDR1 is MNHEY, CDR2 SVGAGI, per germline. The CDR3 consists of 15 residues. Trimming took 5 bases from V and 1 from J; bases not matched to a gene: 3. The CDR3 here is CASSPGTGSYNEQFF. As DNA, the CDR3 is TGTGCCAGCAGTCCCGGGACAGGGTCCTACAATGAGCAGTTCTTC.

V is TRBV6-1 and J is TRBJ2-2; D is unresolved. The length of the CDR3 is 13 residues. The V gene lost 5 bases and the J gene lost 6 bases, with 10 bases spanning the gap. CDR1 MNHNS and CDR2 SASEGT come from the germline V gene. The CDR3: CASSQWPAGELFF. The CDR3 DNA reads TGTGCCAGCAGTCAGTGGCCCGCCGGGGAGCTGTTTTTT.

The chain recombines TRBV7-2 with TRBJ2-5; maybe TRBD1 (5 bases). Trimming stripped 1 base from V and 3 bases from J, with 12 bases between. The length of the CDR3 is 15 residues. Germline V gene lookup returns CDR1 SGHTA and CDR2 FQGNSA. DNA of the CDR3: TGTGCCAGCAGCTTAGTATGGACAACCGAAGAGACCCAGTACTTC. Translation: CASSLVWTTEETQYF. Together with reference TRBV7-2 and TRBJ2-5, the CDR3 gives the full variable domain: GAGVSQSPSNKVTEKGKDVELRCDPISGHTALYWYRQSLGQGLEFLIYFQGNSAPDKSGLPSDRFSAERTGGSVSTLTIQRTQQEDSAVYLCASSLVWTTEETQYFGPGTRLLVL.

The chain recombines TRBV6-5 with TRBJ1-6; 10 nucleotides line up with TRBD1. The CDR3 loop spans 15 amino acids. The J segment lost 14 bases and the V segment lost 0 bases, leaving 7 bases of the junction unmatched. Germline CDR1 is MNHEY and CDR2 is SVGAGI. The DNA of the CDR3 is TGTGCCAGCAGTTACTCGCCGGGACAGGGGTTCGCCCTCCACTTT. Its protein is CASSYSPGQGFALHF.

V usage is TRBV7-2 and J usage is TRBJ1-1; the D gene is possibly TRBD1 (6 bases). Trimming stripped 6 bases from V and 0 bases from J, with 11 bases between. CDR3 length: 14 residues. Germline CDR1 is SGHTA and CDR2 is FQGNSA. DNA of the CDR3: TGTGCCAGCAGACTGGGACACCTGAACACTGAAGCTTTCTTT. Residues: CASRLGHLNTEAFF.

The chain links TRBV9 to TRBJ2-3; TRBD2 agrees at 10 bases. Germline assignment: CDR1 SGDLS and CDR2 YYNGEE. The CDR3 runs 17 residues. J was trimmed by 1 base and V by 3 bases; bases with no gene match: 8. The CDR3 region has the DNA TGTGCCAGCAGCGCCCAGACTAGCGGGCGTGGCACAGATACGCAGTATTTT. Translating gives CASSAQTSGRGTDTQYF.